Listed below are T cell receptor beta chains from one sample, sequenced in a study of T cell responses to AZD1222 COVID-19 vaccine. The table came from immunoSEQ multiplex PCR; TCRdb's copy has only in-frame clones and leaves some out. In the table there are about 150,000 clones, roughly 90% of which are singletons. Here the sequenced sample was peripheral blood, taken on day 0 of AZD1222 vaccination. Every receptor here comes from an adult in good health. The CDR3 runs from the conserved cysteine through the conserved F or W.

cdr3_aa | v_call
CASSLVGTASSYNEQFF | TRBV5-1
CASGGQHSGANVLTF | TRBV28
CASSIGRREGTEAFF | TRBV19
CASSPGTSGSYEQYF | TRBV11-3
CASSLGVGLEMIYEQYF | TRBV11-2
CASSLAPLTIYF | TRBV12-3/TRBV12-4
CASSLTAGWANTEAFF | TRBV28
CASLTSGANVLTF | TRBV28
CASSSRGLAGSNEQFF | TRBV28
CASSLIVRVDGELFF | TRBV5-1
CASSQDPTGWVGEQYF | TRBV6-1
CASSSRSENQETQYF | TRBV27
CATSRDRGLKEKLFF | TRBV15
CASSESGPQETQYF | TRBV25-1
CAVRGQSSNQPQHF | TRBV19
CASGYVLGLAGRSNEQYF | TRBV28
CATPRSIPGNEQFF | TRBV4-2
CACHARRANTGELFF | TRBV30
CASSETGAGGNQPQHF | TRBV2
CASRRPGAQYGYTF | TRBV11-2
CASSSAEAYGYTF | TRBV5-4
CASSLVGSALEAFF | TRBV7-9
CASSFGGAYEQYF | TRBV5-1
CASSLLDPYEQYF | TRBV28
CAISESGNHEKLFF | TRBV10-3
CASSLGLEYNEQFF | TRBV6-5
CASSPDGGSDYGYTF | TRBV18
CASSRGQASSYEQYF | TRBV5-4
CASRDRGTGELFF | TRBV19
CASSQEAGAVNQPQHF | TRBV4-3
CASSHSVGAGDTGELFF | TRBV4-1
CASSLEIRTYEQYF | TRBV3-1/TRBV3-2
CASTPGQTGNTIYF | TRBV28
CASSPPRGWLRNTIYF | TRBV28
CASSVAGGPPDYNEQFF | TRBV9
CASRGQTAAPLHF | TRBV28
CASSLDYEQYF | TRBV3-1/TRBV3-2
CASSLEIAGAQYF | TRBV5-4
CASRWTGLTGELFF | TRBV27
CATSDFFQARAPNYGYTF | TRBV24-1
CASSYPGQGPYGYTF | TRBV6-5